Shown below are 18 T cell receptor beta chains from a single sample sequenced in a study of blood T cells in healthy people across ages. A second PCR of 7 to 11 cycles used a sample-barcoded 5' primer and a J-beta primer mix. From the 5' RACE reads, TCRdb called clonotypes with MiXCR, one entry per CDR3 protein. The table includes about 780,000 distinct CDR3 sequences, less than 60% detected once. Sequencing input: blood. The origin of the receptors is a man aged 80 or over in good health.

A note on this clonotype: A much larger clone differs from this one at a single base, so this may be a read error. Likely a read error: the CDR3 ends without its conserved phenylalanine or tryptophan. The chain carries TRBV6-2 or TRBV6-3 and TRBJ2-5; 8 positions match TRBD2. This CDR3 spans 17 amino acids. The junction had 14 bases not matched to a gene; V was cut back by 2 bases and J by 6 bases. CDR1 MNHEY and CDR2 SVGEGT come from the germline V gene. The CDR3 DNA reads as TGTGCCAGCAGTTACCGGCAACGAGCGGGAGCGGTGAAGACCCAGTACCTC. This encodes CASSYRQRAGAVKTQYL.

This chain connects TRBV2 to TRBJ2-7; TRBD2 agrees at 9 bases. TRBJ2-5 matches the DNA end more closely, so the J call is doubtful. This CDR3 comprises 14 residues. Germline values: CDR1 SNHLY, CDR2 FYNNEI. CDR3 sequence: CASSQHSGGETQYF. The CDR3 DNA is TGTGCCAGCAGTCAACATAGCGGGGGCGAGACCCAGTACTTC.

This rearrangement joins TRBV20-1 to TRBJ1-6; 8 bases agree with TRBD1. V was pared by 2 bases and J by 6 bases, with 6 bases of the junction left unmatched. This CDR3 comprises 15 residues. Germline assignment: CDR1 DFQATT and CDR2 SNEGSKA (reference sequence). The CDR3 DNA is TGCAGTGCTAGATTGCCGCAGGGGGCTAATTCACCCCTCCACTTT. This translates into CSARLPQGANSPLHF.

V usage is TRBV12-3 or TRBV12-4 and J usage is TRBJ2-5; the D call may be TRBD1 or TRBD2 (5 bases each). The CDR3 runs to 14 residues. V dropped 3 bases and J dropped 1 base, with 9 bases sitting between them. As DNA, the CDR3 is TGTGCCAGCAGTTTCATGGGGGTCCAAGAGACCCAGTACTTC. Amino acids: CASSFMGVQETQYF.

The genes are TRBV7-2 and TRBJ2-1, with D possibly TRBD1 on 6 matching bases. From germline, CDR1 is SGHTA and CDR2 FQGNSA. The V and J ends lost 3 bases and 0 bases respectively, with 12 bases between them. The CDR3 totals 16 residues. CDR3 region: CASSLGQNPSYNEQFF. The CDR3 nucleotides read TGTGCCAGCAGCTTGGGACAAAACCCCTCCTACAATGAGCAGTTCTTC.

J is TRBJ2-5 and V is TRBV7-2; 8 bases agree with TRBD2. In germline, CDR1 is SGHTA, CDR2 FQGNSA. Trimming cost V 4 bases and J 4 bases; bases outside gene matches: 8. This CDR3 comprises 15 residues. The CDR3 DNA reads TGTGCCAGCAGCTGGGGAGCGGGAGAGGGAGAGACCCAGTACTTC. Protein product: CASSWGAGEGETQYF.

The J gene is TRBJ2-1, the V gene TRBV4-2, with TRBD1 identical over 7 bases. Germline assignment: CDR1 LGHNA and CDR2 YNFKEQ. The J segment lost 1 base and the V segment lost 5 bases, leaving 5 bases of the junction unmatched. There are 15 residues in the CDR3. The CDR3: CASSNQGESYNEQFF. CDR3 nucleotide sequence: TGTGCCAGCAGCAATCAGGGGGAATCCTACAATGAGCAGTTCTTC.

This sequence joins TRBV7-2 and TRBJ2-1; 12 bases match TRBD2. The V segment lost 2 bases and the J segment 4 bases; nucleotides outside the gene matches: 6. Per the germline V gene, CDR1 is SGHTA and CDR2 is FQGNSA. The CDR3 totals 17 residues. The CDR3 DNA reads TGTGCCAGCAGCTTACGGCCCGGGACTAGCGGGTACAATGAGCAGTTCTTC. It translates to CASSLRPGTSGYNEQFF.

This clonotype occurred many times. The chain combines TRBV4-2 with TRBJ2-7; 9 positions agree with TRBD1. The length of the CDR3 is 15 residues. V gave up 2 bases and J gave up 5 bases; unmatched junction bases: 7. Per the germline V gene, CDR1 is LGHNA and CDR2 is YNFKEQ. CDR3 coding DNA: TGTGCCAGCAGCCAACCGGACAGGGGACGAAACGAGCAGTACTTC. Encoded protein: CASSQPDRGRNEQYF.

This chain links TRBV28 with TRBJ2-1; the D call may be TRBD1 or TRBD2 (5 bases each). Germline V gene sequence: CDR1 MDHEN, CDR2 SYDVKM. CDR3 length: 11 amino acids. Trimming shortened V by 7 bases and J by 13 bases, and 14 bases separated the two germline ends. The CDR3 DNA reads TGTGCCAGCATGTTTCTTGGGACCCAGTTCTTC. It yields the protein CASMFLGTQFF.

The chain couples TRBV4-3 to TRBJ1-6; no reliable D call. This CDR3 is built from 15 residues. Between the trimmed V and J ends, which lost 2 bases and 0 bases, there was a span of 5 bases. Germline V lookup: CDR1 LGHNA, CDR2 YSLEER. In DNA form, the CDR3 reads TGCGCCAGCAGCCAACGGAGCTCCTATAATTCACCCCTCCACTTT. This encodes CASSQRSSYNSPLHF.

The CDR3 bases are TGTGCCAGCAGCTTACCGGTGGGAGGACCCGTTGGGCGCGAGCAGTACTTC. Its protein product is CASSLPVGGPVGREQYF. The chain couples TRBV7-2 to TRBJ2-5, with a possible D match to TRBD2 (6 bases). The closer fit of TRBJ2-7 to the DNA end suggests the J call may be wrong. CDR3 length: 17 amino acids. Germline loops: CDR1 SGHTA, CDR2 FQGNSA.

The rearrangement uses TRBV6-1 and TRBJ1-2; D unclear. The CDR3 is 14 residues long. Germline V lookup: CDR1 MNHNS, CDR2 SASEGT. The V and J ends lost 3 bases and 4 bases respectively, with 12 bases between them. The CDR3 spells CASSEMVHVYGYTF. DNA for the CDR3: TGTGCCAGCAGTGAGATGGTTCACGTCTATGGCTACACCTTC.

On this clonotype itself: Its ends do not fully match the called genes, so a read error is possible. This chain uses TRBV5-1 with TRBJ2-5; D assignment may be TRBD1 or TRBD2 (5 bases each). The CDR3 contains 13 residues. Germline V CDR1 and CDR2: SGHRS, YFSETQ. In DNA, the CDR3 is TGCGCCAGCAGTTTGGGGGAAGGGGAGACCCAGTACTTC. This encodes CASSLGEGETQYF.

The J gene is TRBJ2-1, the V gene TRBV30; the D gene is possibly TRBD1 (6 bases). This CDR3 is 12 amino acids long. Per germline, CDR1 GTSNPN and CDR2 SVGIG (reference sequence). With 5 bases removed from V and 7 bases from J, the gap between germline ends came to 12 bases. CDR3 protein: CAWQGGGNEQFF. CDR3 bases: TGTGCCTGGCAAGGGGGTGGGAATGAGCAGTTCTTC.

This clonotype was counted between two and nine times. The CDR3 here is CASERTSGSRETQYF. The CDR3 DNA follows: TGTGCCAGTGAGAGGACTAGCGGGAGTCGGGAGACCCAGTACTTC. The chain couples TRBV6-2 or TRBV6-3 to TRBJ2-7; 13 nucleotides match TRBD2. The DNA end lines up better with TRBJ2-5; the J call may be wrong. CDR1 is MNHEY and CDR2 is SVGEGT in the germline V gene. This CDR3 comprises 15 residues.

The rearrangement joins TRBV24-1 to TRBJ2-7, with TRBD1 matching over 7 bases. The trim removed 5 bases at V and 7 bases at J, leaving 22 bases unmatched. Germline V gives CDR1 KGHDR, CDR2 SFDVKD. The CDR3 covers 18 residues. CDR3 nucleotide sequence: TGTGCCACCAGTGCCCTAATTAATTGGACAGGAGAGAACAATGAGCAGTACTTC. Its protein is CATSALINWTGENNEQYF.

This clonotype was counted a few times. This chain joins TRBV4-2 and TRBJ1-5, with D possibly TRBD1 on 6 matching bases. Germline V CDR1 and CDR2: LGHNA, YNFKEQ. The CDR3 extends over 18 amino acids. Trimming shortened V by 0 bases and J by 4 bases, and 19 bases separated the two germline ends. CDR3: CASSQESLGGGTNQPQHF. CDR3 nucleotide sequence: TGTGCCAGCAGCCAAGAGTCCCTCGGAGGGGGTACAAATCAGCCCCAGCATTTT.